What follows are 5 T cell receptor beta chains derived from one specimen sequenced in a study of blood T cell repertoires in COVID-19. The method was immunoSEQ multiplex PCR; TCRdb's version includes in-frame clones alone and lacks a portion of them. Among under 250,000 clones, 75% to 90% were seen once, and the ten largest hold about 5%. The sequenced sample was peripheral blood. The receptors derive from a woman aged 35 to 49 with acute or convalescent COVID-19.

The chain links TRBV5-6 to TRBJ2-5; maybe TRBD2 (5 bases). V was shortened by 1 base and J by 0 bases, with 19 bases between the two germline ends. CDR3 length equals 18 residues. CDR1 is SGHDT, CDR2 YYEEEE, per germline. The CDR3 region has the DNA TGTGCCAGCAGCTTGAAATATACGGGAAGCTGGGACCAAGAGACCCAGTACTTC. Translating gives CASSLKYTGSWDQETQYF.

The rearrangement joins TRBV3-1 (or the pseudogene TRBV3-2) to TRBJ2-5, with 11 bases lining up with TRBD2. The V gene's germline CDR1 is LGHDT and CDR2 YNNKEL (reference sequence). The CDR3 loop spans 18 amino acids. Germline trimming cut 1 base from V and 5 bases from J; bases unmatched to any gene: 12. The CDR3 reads CASSQGGTSGSSGETQYF. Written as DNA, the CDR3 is TGTGCCAGCAGCCAAGGCGGGACTAGCGGATCGTCGGGGGAGACCCAGTACTTC.

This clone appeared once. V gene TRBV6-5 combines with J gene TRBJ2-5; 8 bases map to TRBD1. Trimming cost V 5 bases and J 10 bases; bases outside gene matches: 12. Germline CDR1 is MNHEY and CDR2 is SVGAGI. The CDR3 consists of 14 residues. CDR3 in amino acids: CASSTETGVRDQYF. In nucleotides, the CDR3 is TGTGCCAGCAGTACAGAGACAGGGGTGCGGGACCAGTACTTC.

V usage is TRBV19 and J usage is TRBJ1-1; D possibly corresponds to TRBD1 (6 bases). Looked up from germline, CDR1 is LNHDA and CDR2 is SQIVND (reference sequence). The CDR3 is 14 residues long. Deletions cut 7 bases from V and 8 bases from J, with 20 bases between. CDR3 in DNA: TGTGCCAGTACCCAAGGGGGGGGCGCGGCGGAAGCTTTCTTT. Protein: CASTQGGGAAEAFF.

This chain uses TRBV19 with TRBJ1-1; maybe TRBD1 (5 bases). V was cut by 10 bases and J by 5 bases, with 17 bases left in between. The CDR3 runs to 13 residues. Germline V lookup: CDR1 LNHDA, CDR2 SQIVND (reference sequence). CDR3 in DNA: TGTGCCACTCGGAGGGGTGAGGTGACTGAAGCTTTCTTT. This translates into CATRRGEVTEAFF.